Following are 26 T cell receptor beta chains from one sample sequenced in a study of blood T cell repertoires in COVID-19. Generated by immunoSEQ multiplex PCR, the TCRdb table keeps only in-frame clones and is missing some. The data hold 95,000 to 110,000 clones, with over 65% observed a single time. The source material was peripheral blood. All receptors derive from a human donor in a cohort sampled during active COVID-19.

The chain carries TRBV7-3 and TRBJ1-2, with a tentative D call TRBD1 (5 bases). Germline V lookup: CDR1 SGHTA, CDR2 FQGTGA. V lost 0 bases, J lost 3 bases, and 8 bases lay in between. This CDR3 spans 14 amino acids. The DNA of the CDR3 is TGTGCCAGCAGCTTAACTCAGGGTGACTATGGCTACACCTTC. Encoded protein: CASSLTQGDYGYTF.

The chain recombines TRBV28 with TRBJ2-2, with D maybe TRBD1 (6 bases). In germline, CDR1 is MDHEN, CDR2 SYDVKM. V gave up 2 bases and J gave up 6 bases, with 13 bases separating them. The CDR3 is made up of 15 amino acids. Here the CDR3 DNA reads TGTGCCAGCAGTTTAGACGGACCAGGGGCCGGGGAGCTGTTTTTT. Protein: CASSLDGPGAGELFF.

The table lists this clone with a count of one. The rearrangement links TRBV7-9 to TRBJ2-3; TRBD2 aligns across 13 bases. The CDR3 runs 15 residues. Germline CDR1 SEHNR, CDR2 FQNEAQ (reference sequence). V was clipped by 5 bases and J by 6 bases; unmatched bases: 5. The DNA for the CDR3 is TGTGCCAGCAGCCCAACTAGCGGGGGGGCGGATACGCAGTATTTT. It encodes CASSPTSGGADTQYF.

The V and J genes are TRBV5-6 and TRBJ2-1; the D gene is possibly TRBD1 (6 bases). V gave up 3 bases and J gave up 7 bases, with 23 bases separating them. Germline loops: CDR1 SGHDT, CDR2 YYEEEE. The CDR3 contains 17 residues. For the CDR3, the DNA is TGTGCCAGCAGCTATACTACAGGGAACCCTCGGGGTAATGAGCAGTTCTTC. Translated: CASSYTTGNPRGNEQFF.

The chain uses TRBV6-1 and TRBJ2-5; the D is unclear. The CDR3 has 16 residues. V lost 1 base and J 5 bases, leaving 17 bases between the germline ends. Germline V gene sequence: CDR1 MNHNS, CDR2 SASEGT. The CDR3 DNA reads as TGTGCCAGCAGTGAAGGTTTAAGAGCAGGTCAGGAGACCCAGTACTTC. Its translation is CASSEGLRAGQETQYF.

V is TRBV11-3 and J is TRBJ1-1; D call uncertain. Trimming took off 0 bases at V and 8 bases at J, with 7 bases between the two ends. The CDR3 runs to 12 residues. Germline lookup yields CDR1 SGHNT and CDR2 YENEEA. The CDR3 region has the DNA TGTGCCAGCAGCTTAGATGGGAGGGAAGCTTTCTTT. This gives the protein CASSLDGREAFF.

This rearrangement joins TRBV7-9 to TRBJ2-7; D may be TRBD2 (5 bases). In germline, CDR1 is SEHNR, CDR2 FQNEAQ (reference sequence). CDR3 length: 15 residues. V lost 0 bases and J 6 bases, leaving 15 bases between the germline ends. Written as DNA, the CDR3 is TGTGCCAGCAGCTTAGCATCCCCCCGAGGGAGCGAGCAGTACTTC. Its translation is CASSLASPRGSEQYF. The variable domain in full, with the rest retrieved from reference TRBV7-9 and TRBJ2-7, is DTGVSQNPRHKITKRGQNVTFRCDPISEHNRLYWYRQTLGQGPEFLTYFQNEAQLEKSRLLSDRFSAERPKGSFSTLEIQRTEQGDSAMYLCASSLASPRGSEQYFGPGTRLTVT.

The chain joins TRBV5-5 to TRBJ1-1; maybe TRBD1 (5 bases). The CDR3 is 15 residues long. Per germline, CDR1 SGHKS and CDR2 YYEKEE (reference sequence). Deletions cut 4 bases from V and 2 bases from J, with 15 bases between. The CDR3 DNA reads TGTGCCAGCAGCGTGGGGGGAGGGGTTAACACTGAAGCTTTCTTT. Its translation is CASSVGGGVNTEAFF.

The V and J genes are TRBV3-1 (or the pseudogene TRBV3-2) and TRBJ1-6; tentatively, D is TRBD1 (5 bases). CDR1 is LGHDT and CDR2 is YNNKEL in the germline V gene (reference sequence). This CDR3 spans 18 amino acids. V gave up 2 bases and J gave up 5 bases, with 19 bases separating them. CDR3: CASSQKDRGFGHNSPLHF. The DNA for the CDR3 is TGTGCCAGCAGCCAAAAAGACAGAGGCTTTGGTCATAATTCACCCCTCCACTTT.

This CDR3 reads CASSRRHHGTEAFF. DNA of the CDR3: TGTGCCAGCAGTAGGCGACACCATGGAACTGAAGCTTTCTTT. The chain carries TRBV27 and TRBJ1-1; D gene unclear. The CDR3 is 14 residues long. Per the germline V gene, CDR1 is MNHEY and CDR2 is SMNVEV (reference sequence). Trimming pared 5 bases from V and 5 bases from J, leaving 15 bases between.

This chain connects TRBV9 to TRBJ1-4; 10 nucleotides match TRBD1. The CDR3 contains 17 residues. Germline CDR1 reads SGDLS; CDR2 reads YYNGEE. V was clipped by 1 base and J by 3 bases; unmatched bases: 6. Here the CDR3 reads CASSVRGQGSPNEKLFF. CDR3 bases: TGTGCCAGCAGCGTAAGGGGACAGGGGTCCCCTAATGAAAAACTGTTTTTT.

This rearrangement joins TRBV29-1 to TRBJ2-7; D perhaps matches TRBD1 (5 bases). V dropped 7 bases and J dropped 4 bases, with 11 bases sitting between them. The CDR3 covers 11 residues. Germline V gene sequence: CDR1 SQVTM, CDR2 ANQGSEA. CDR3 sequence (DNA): TGCAGCGCCGACCAGGGTTACGAGCAGTACTTC. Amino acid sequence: CSADQGYEQYF.

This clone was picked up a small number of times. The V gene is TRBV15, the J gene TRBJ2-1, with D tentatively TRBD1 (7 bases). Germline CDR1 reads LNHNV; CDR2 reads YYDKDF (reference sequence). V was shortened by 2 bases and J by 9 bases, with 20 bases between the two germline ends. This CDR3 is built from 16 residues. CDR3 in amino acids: CATSRTQQYRGGEQFF. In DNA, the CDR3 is TGTGCCACCAGCAGAACACAACAGTACAGGGGAGGTGAGCAGTTCTTC.

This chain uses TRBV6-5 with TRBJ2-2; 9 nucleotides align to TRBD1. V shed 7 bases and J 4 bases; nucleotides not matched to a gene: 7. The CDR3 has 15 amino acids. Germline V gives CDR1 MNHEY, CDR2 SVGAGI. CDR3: CASNTGGTGTGELFF. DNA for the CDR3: TGTGCCAGCAACACAGGGGGCACGGGCACCGGGGAGCTGTTTTTT.

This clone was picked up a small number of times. The CDR3 sequence is CASSPGPAARAFF. CDR3 bases: TGTGCCAGCAGCCCAGGGCCGGCGGCTCGGGCTTTCTTT. The chain joins TRBV2 to TRBJ1-1, with D tentatively TRBD1 (5 bases). V shed 6 bases and J shed 11 bases, with 19 bases lying between them. Germline values: CDR1 SNHLY, CDR2 FYNNEI. There are 13 residues in the CDR3.

The CDR3 DNA sequence: TGTGCCAGCAGGCCGGTACAGGGAGGGACCGGGGAGCTGTTTTTT. It specifies CASRPVQGGTGELFF. The J gene is TRBJ2-2, the V gene TRBV6-5; the D gene is possibly TRBD2 (7 bases). Germline CDR1 and CDR2: MNHEY and SVGAGI. V was pared by 6 bases and J by 5 bases, with 16 bases between. The CDR3 extends over 15 amino acids.

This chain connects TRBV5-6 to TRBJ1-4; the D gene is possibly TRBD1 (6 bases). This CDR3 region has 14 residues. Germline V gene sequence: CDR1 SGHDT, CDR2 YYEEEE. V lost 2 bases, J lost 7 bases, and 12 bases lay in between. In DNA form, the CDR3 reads TGTGCCAGCAGCTTTGGGGGGGCTGGTGAAAAACTGTTTTTT. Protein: CASSFGGAGEKLFF.

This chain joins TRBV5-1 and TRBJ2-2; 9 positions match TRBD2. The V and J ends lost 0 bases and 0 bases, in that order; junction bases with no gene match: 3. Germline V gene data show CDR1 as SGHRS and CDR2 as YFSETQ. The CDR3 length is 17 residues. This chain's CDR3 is CASSLGTSASNTGELFF. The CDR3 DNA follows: TGCGCCAGCAGCTTGGGGACTAGCGCTTCGAACACCGGGGAGCTGTTTTTT.

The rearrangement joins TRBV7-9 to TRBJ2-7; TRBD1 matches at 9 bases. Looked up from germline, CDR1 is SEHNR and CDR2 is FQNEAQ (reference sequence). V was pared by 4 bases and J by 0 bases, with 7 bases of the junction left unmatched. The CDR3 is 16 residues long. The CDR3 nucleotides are TGTGCCAGCAGCTCCCGGGACAGGGACCTCTCCTACGAGCAGTACTTC. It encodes CASSSRDRDLSYEQYF.

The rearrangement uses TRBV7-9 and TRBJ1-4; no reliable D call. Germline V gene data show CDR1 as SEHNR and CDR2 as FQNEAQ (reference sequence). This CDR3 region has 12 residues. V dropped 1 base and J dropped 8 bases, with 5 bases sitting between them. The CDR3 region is CASSLDQEKLFF. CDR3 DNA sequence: TGTGCCAGCAGCTTAGATCAGGAAAAACTGTTTTTT.

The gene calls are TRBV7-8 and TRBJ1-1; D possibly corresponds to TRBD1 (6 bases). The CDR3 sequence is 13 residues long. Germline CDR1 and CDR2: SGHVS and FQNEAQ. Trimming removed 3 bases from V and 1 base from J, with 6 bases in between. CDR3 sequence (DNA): TGTGCCAGCAGCTTGACAGGGAACACTGAAGCTTTCTTT. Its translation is CASSLTGNTEAFF.

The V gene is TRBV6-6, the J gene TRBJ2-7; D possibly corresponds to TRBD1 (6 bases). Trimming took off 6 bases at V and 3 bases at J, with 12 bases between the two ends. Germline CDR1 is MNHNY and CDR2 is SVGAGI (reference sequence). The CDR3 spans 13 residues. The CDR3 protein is CASRTGTSYEQYF. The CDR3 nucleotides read TGTGCCAGCAGAACCGGGACAAGCTACGAGCAGTACTTC.

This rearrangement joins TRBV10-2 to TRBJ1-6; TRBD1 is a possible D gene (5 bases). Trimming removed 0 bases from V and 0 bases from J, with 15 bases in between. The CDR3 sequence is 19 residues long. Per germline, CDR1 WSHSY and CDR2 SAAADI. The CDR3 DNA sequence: TGCGCCAGCAGTGAGTCGGGTCGAGACAGAAGCTCCTATAATTCACCCCTCCACTTT. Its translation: CASSESGRDRSSYNSPLHF.

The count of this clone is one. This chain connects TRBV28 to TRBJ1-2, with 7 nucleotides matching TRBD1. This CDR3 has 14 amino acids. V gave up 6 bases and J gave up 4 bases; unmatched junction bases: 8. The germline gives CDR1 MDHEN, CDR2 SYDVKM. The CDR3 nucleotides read TGTGCCAGCAGGTTGGGACAGAGATTCTATGGCTACACCTTC. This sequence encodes CASRLGQRFYGYTF.

The CDR3 coding sequence is TGTGCCAGCAGCTCCGGGGGGCAGAATCATAATTCACCCCTCCACTTT. This translates into CASSSGGQNHNSPLHF. J is TRBJ1-6 and V is TRBV7-2; D may be TRBD1 (6 bases). The CDR3 sequence is 16 residues long. Germline V lookup: CDR1 SGHTA, CDR2 FQGNSA. Trimming took 4 bases from V and 5 from J, leaving 15 bases between them.

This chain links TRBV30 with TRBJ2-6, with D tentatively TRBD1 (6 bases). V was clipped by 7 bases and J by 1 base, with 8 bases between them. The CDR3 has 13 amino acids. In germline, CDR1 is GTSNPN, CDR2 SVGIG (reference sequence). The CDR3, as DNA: TGTGCCTCAAGGGGGTCTGGGGCCAACGTCCTGACTTTC. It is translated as CASRGSGANVLTF.